This passage covers 17 T cell receptor beta chains from one sample sequenced in a study of shared clonotypes between healthy human individuals. Some clones are missing from TCRdb's copy, which holds only in-frame ones; the method was immunoSEQ multiplex PCR. There are 1.5 million to 2.5 million clones in the sample; about 95% occur only once, and 1% to 1.5% lies in the top ten. CD45RO-negative CD8 cells positively selected for CCR7 made up the naive population, which excluded terminally differentiated effector memory CD45RA+ cells. Sequenced: naive CD8+ T cells sorted from blood. These receptors all stem from a young man in good health.

The V call is TRBV30, the J call TRBJ2-3; 11 nucleotides line up with TRBD2. The CDR3 length is 13 residues. The V gene end was trimmed by 7 bases and the J gene end by 4 bases; junction bases not matched to a gene: 4. Germline-derived CDR1 and CDR2 are GTSNPN and SVGIG (reference sequence). The chain's CDR3 is CAYSLAGADTQYF. CDR3 nucleotide sequence: TGTGCCTACTCACTAGCGGGAGCAGATACGCAGTATTTT.

The chain carries TRBV28 and TRBJ2-1; 7 positions agree with TRBD2. The CDR3 is made up of 18 amino acids. With 5 bases clipped from V and 0 bases from J, the junction kept 13 bases outside the gene matches. Germline V gene lookup returns CDR1 MDHEN and CDR2 SYDVKM. CDR3 sequence: CASSLTSAGFSSYNEQFF. The CDR3 nucleotides are TGTGCCAGCAGTCTCACTAGCGCGGGGTTTAGCTCCTACAATGAGCAGTTCTTC. Together with reference TRBV28 and TRBJ2-1, the CDR3 gives the full variable domain: DVKVTQSSRYLVKRTGEKVFLECVQDMDHENMFWYRQDPGLGLRLIYFSYDVKMKEKGDIPEGYSVSREKKERFSLILESASTNQTSMYLCASSLTSAGFSSYNEQFFGPGTRLTVL.

This sequence joins TRBV27 and TRBJ2-6; no reliable D call. The V gene's germline CDR1 is MNHEY and CDR2 SMNVEV (reference sequence). V shed 7 bases and J shed 4 bases, with 14 bases lying between them. The CDR3 is 15 amino acids. CDR3 sequence reads: CASTPLVGGANVLTF. CDR3 DNA sequence: TGTGCCAGCACCCCCTTGGTTGGCGGGGCCAACGTCCTGACTTTC.

This clone was observed once. The identical CDR3 is also encoded by other nucleotide sequences in the sample. The chain has TRBV5-1 and TRBJ1-1; possibly TRBD1 for D (6 bases). The CDR3 sequence is 14 residues long. The germline gives CDR1 SGHRS, CDR2 YFSETQ. Between the trimmed V and J ends, which lost 0 bases and 2 bases, there was a span of 8 bases. The CDR3 sequence is CASSLEGGNTEAFF. CDR3 in DNA: TGCGCCAGCAGCTTGGAAGGGGGTAACACTGAAGCTTTCTTT.

The rearrangement uses TRBV6-5 and TRBJ1-1; D is unclear. CDR3 length equals 13 residues. Germline lookup yields CDR1 MNHEY and CDR2 SVGAGI. V shed 6 bases and J shed 3 bases, with 11 bases lying between them. The CDR3 DNA follows: TGTGCCAGCAGCCCGCAGTGGGACACTGAAGCTTTCTTT. This sequence encodes CASSPQWDTEAFF.

The J gene is TRBJ2-3, the V gene TRBV7-9; a possible D gene is TRBD1 (6 bases). The CDR3 runs to 15 residues. V was trimmed by 5 bases and J by 2 bases, leaving 14 bases between them. CDR1 SEHNR and CDR2 FQNEAQ come from the germline V gene (reference sequence). The CDR3 DNA reads as TGTGCCAGCAGCCCTCCTCAGGGGAACACAGATACGCAGTATTTT. Amino acids: CASSPPQGNTDTQYF.

This chain joins TRBV4-2 and TRBJ2-1; D ambiguous. The CDR3 is 13 residues long. Germline V gene lookup returns CDR1 LGHNA and CDR2 YNFKEQ. V was cut by 3 bases and J by 8 bases, with 11 bases left in between. CDR3 nucleotide sequence: TGTGCCAGCAGCCACAAGATGAAGGATGAGCAGTTCTTC. Translation: CASSHKMKDEQFF.

The chain joins TRBV4-3 to TRBJ1-2, with D uncertain. CDR1 and CDR2 from the germline V gene are LGHNA and YSLEER. The CDR3 runs 13 residues. The V gene lost 0 bases and the J gene lost 5 bases, with 7 bases spanning the gap. This CDR3 reads CASSQEGVYGYTF. CDR3 in DNA: TGCGCCAGCAGCCAAGAAGGAGTATATGGCTACACCTTC.

The chain carries TRBV28 and TRBJ1-5; D is perhaps TRBD1 (6 bases). Germline V gives CDR1 MDHEN, CDR2 SYDVKM. This CDR3 is 14 amino acids long. The V and J ends lost 7 bases and 4 bases respectively, with 14 bases between them. This CDR3 is CASTSGHRNQPQHF. The CDR3 coding sequence is TGTGCCAGCACCTCGGGACACCGAAATCAGCCCCAGCATTTT.

DNA for the CDR3: TGTGCCAGCAGTTACTGGCCCGGGACAGGGGGCGAGGGCTACACCTTC. Translation gives CASSYWPGTGGEGYTF. The chain is built from TRBV6-6 and TRBJ1-2; 12 nucleotides align to TRBD1. The CDR3 extends over 16 amino acids. The junction had 8 bases not matched to a gene; V was cut back by 1 base and J by 8 bases. Germline V lookup: CDR1 MNHNY, CDR2 SVGAGI (reference sequence).

V and J are TRBV5-4 and TRBJ2-3; tentatively, D is TRBD2 (6 bases). The CDR3 spans 16 residues. Germline V gene data show CDR1 as SGHNT and CDR2 as YYREEE (reference sequence). V was clipped by 6 bases and J by 2 bases, with 19 bases between them. The CDR3, as DNA: TGTGCCAGCACCAGAAACGGGGACTGGCTCACAGATACGCAGTATTTT. This codes for CASTRNGDWLTDTQYF.

CDR3 sequence (DNA): TGTGCCAGCAGCTTGACTTGGACATCCTACGAGCAGTACTTC. Translating it yields CASSLTWTSYEQYF. V is TRBV5-8 and J is TRBJ2-7; D perhaps matches TRBD1 (5 bases). Between the trimmed V and J ends, which lost 1 base and 1 base, there was a span of 9 bases. CDR1 and CDR2 from the germline V gene are SGHTS and YDEGEE. The CDR3 has 14 residues.

The chain combines TRBV9 with TRBJ2-2; possible D gene TRBD2, 6 bases. Trimming left V 3 bases short and J 3 bases short, with 12 bases between. The CDR3 spans 15 residues. Germline V gene data show CDR1 as SGDLS and CDR2 as YYNGEE. CDR3 residues: CASSARDRDTGELFF. The CDR3 DNA is TGTGCCAGCAGCGCGCGGGACCGAGACACCGGGGAGCTGTTTTTT. Full variable domain (missing parts from reference TRBV9 and TRBJ2-2): DSGVTQTPKHLITATGQRVTLRCSPRSGDLSVYWYQQSLDQGLQFLIQYYNGEERAKGNILERFSAQQFPDLHSELNLSSLELGDSALYFCASSARDRDTGELFFGEGSRLTVL.

This clone was detected once. The same CDR3 can be traced to other DNA sequences in this sample. The chain recombines TRBV30 with TRBJ2-2; D is uncertain. V was clipped by 0 bases and J by 3 bases, with 2 bases between them. The germline V gene has CDR1 GTSNPN and CDR2 SVGIG (reference sequence). The CDR3 runs to 12 residues. The CDR3: CAWSVDTGELFF. CDR3 nucleotides: TGTGCCTGGAGTGTCGACACCGGGGAGCTGTTTTTT.

The genes are TRBV10-2 and TRBJ1-4; no definite D call. The germline V gene encodes CDR1 WSHSY and CDR2 SAAADI. V was clipped by 0 bases and J by 4 bases, with 6 bases between them. CDR3 length: 14 amino acids. In DNA, the CDR3 is TGCGCCAGCAGTGAGTCTCTCAGTAATGAAAAACTGTTTTTT. Translation: CASSESLSNEKLFF.

The gene calls are TRBV7-8 and TRBJ1-5; tentative D call: TRBD1 (5 bases). Between the trimmed V and J ends, which lost 0 bases and 4 bases, there was a span of 10 bases. CDR1 SGHVS and CDR2 FQNEAQ come from the germline V gene. CDR3 length: 15 residues. CDR3 sequence (DNA): TGTGCCAGCAGCTTAGCGGGCAGGGTTAATCAGCCCCAGCATTTT. Translation: CASSLAGRVNQPQHF. Based on the CDR3 plus reference TRBV7-8 and TRBJ1-5, the full variable domain is GAGVSQSPRYKVAKRGQDVALRCDPISGHVSLFWYQQALGQGPEFLTYFQNEAQLDKSGLPSDRFFAERPEGSVSTLKIQRTQQEDSAVYLCASSLAGRVNQPQHFGDGTRLSIL.

The chain couples TRBV10-2 to TRBJ1-2; D is unresolved. This CDR3 contains 14 residues. The V end lost 6 bases, the J end lost 0 bases, and 11 bases lay between the germline ends. Germline V gives CDR1 WSHSY, CDR2 SAAADI. Here the CDR3 reads CASRRREPNYGYTF. DNA for the CDR3: TGCGCCAGCAGGAGGAGGGAACCTAACTATGGCTACACCTTC.